The sequence of this T cell receptor beta chain was determined in a study of T cells in localized non-small cell lung cancer. Study results and limitations: There was an association of higher blood T cell density with longer overall survival. Adjacent lung had a median about 55 of the 100 largest tumor clones. Adjacent uninvolved lung tissue had the highest T cell clonality, exceeding tumor. Heterogeneity stays possible, as sequencing covered only one tumor region.

Notes on this clone: Its antigen is not known.

Trimming removed 2 bases at V and 7 bases at J, with 12 bases between. The germline V gene has CDR1 MNHEY and CDR2 SVGAGI. This CDR3 region has 14 residues. Clones were sequenced by immunoSEQ multiplex PCR, and TCRdb holds only the in-frame ones, with some missing. Of under 100,000 clones listed, around 90% are singletons. V gene TRBV6-5 combines with J gene TRBJ1-5, with D perhaps matching TRBD1 (5 bases). This TCR derives from a woman aged 35-70 years with stage I squamous cell lung carcinoma. The input for sequencing was peripheral blood, taken before any cancer treatment. The DNA of the CDR3 is TGTGCCAGCAGTTACGAGGCCAGGGTGCAGCCCCAGCATTTT. It translates to CASSYEARVQPQHF.